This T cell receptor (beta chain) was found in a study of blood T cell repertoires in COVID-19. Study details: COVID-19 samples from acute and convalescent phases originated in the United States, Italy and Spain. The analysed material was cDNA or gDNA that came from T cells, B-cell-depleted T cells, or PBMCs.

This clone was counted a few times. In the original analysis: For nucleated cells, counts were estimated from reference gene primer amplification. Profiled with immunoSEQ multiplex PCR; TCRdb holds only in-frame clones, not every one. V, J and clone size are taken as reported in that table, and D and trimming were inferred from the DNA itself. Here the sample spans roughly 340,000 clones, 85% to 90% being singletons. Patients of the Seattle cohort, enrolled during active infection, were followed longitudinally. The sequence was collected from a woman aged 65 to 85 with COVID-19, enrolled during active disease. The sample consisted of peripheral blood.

CDR3 residues: CASSLAQGGPEAFF. CDR3 DNA sequence: TGTGCCAGCAGCTTAGCTCAGGGGGGCCCTGAAGCTTTCTTT. The chain uses TRBV7-9 and TRBJ1-1; TRBD1 matches 7 bases. V dropped 0 bases and J dropped 6; count of bases not matched to a gene: 4. The CDR3 consists of 14 residues. The germline CDR1 and CDR2 sequences are SEHNR and FQNEAQ (reference sequence). Combining the CDR3 with reference TRBV7-9 and TRBJ1-1 gives the whole variable domain DTGVSQNPRHKITKRGQNVTFRCDPISEHNRLYWYRQTLGQGPEFLTYFQNEAQLEKSRLLSDRFSAERPKGSFSTLEIQRTEQGDSAMYLCASSLAQGGPEAFFGQGTRLTVV.